Listed below are T cell receptor beta chains from one sample, sequenced in a study of shared clonotypes between healthy human individuals. The repertoire was sequenced with immunoSEQ multiplex PCR; TCRdb's copy has only in-frame clones and lacks some. The sample has approximately 1,000,000 clones, around 78% seen once; the top ten hold 0.5% to 0.6%. The sample comprised memory CD4+ T cells from PBMCs. These receptors all come from a young man in good health. Some clones in this sample may be carry-over from other donors' samples. The CDR3 runs from the conserved cysteine through the conserved F or W. D genes are given only for firm matches. Only some rows state a clone size, as once, few, many or a class for expanded clones.

J gene,D gene,clone size,V gene,CDR3 DNA,CDR3 protein
TRBJ1-5,TRBD1,.,TRBV7-6,TGTGCCAGCAGCTTAGGCGCGGGACAGGGATTGCAGCCCCAGCATTTT,CASSLGAGQGLQPQHF
TRBJ2-7,TRBD1,.,TRBV19,TGTGCCAGTAGTGCCCTCGACAGGGACTACGAGCAGTACTTC,CASSALDRDYEQYF
TRBJ1-6,.,.,TRBV6-1,TGTGCCAGCAGTGTGTCCCACGGACAGCAGGCTTTATTT,CASSVSHGQQALF
TRBJ1-4,.,once,TRBV30,TGTGCCTGGAAGTTCGGAAGCGCAACTAATGAAAAACTGTTTTTT,CAWKFGSATNEKLFF
TRBJ1-2,.,.,TRBV7-2,TGTGCCAGCAGAGATCGGACGGACTATGGCTACACCTTC,CASRDRTDYGYTF
TRBJ1-4,.,few,TRBV29-1,TGCAGCGTCCGCATCTCACTTGCCGAAAAACTGTTTTTT,CSVRISLAEKLFF
TRBJ2-3,TRBD2,.,TRBV7-2,TGTGCCAGCAGCTTAACTAGCGTGTCCATAGATACGCAGTATTTT,CASSLTSVSIDTQYF
TRBJ2-2,TRBD2,.,TRBV29-1,TGCCTAGCGGGAGACACCGGGGAGCTGTTTTTT,CLAGDTGELFF
TRBJ1-2,.,.,TRBV19,TGTGCCAGTAGTGAGGACGCGGGAGCTAACTATGGCTACACCTTC,CASSEDAGANYGYTF
TRBJ2-7,TRBD1,.,TRBV6-5,TGTGCCAGCAGTTACTCTACGACAGGGAGCTCCTACGAGCAGTACTTC,CASSYSTTGSSYEQYF
TRBJ1-4,.,.,TRBV28,TGTGCCAGCAGTTTCTCAGGGCAGGGTGGCTCCAGAACTAATGAAAAACTGTTTTTT,CASSFSGQGGSRTNEKLFF
TRBJ2-1,.,once,TRBV5-1,TGCGCCAGCAGCCGAGGTGGGGCAGGACCCTACAATGAGCAGTTCTTC,CASSRGGAGPYNEQFF
TRBJ1-2,TRBD1,.,TRBV28,TGTGCCAGCAGTGCCGGGACAGGCTATGGCTACACCTTC,CASSAGTGYGYTF
TRBJ2-1,.,once,TRBV5-4,TGTGCCAGCAGCTTGGGTGGACCGGTTAATGAGCAGTTCTTC,CASSLGGPVNEQFF
TRBJ1-4,.,.,TRBV2,TGTGCCAGCAGTACGTACGAAAAACTGTTTTTT,CASSTYEKLFF
TRBJ1-1,TRBD1,.,TRBV29-1,TGCAGCGTTAGGACAGGGGGTTTTACTGAAGCTTTCTTT,CSVRTGGFTEAFF
TRBJ1-1,TRBD1,.,TRBV19,TGTGCCAGTCTTAACAGGGGAGACACTGAAGCTTTCTTT,CASLNRGDTEAFF
TRBJ1-4,.,.,TRBV5-5,TGTGCCAGCAGCTTTGACTCGGGGCAGAGTAATGAAAAACTGTTTTTT,CASSFDSGQSNEKLFF
TRBJ2-2,.,once,TRBV5-5,TGTGCCAGCGCCGACAGACTAAACACCGGGGAGCTGTTTTTT,CASADRLNTGELFF
TRBJ1-5,.,.,TRBV27,TGTGCCAGCAGTCTCGTCGTGGGTTTTAAGCCCCAGCATTTT,CASSLVVGFKPQHF
TRBJ2-7,TRBD2,.,TRBV9,TGTGCCAGCAGCGGGAGCGGGAGTGGATACGAGCAGTACTTC,CASSGSGSGYEQYF
TRBJ1-2,.,.,TRBV18,TGTGCCAGCTCACCGGACAGCTATGGCTACACCTTC,CASSPDSYGYTF
TRBJ2-6,TRBD1,.,TRBV19,TGTGCCAGTTGGACAGGGGGTTCTGGGGCCAACGTCCTGACTTTC,CASWTGGSGANVLTF
TRBJ2-5,.,.,TRBV6-1,TGTGCCCTCAGACGGGGGGCCGTGGAGACCCAGTACTTC,CALRRGAVETQYF
TRBJ1-1,TRBD1,.,TRBV28,TGCGCCAGCAGCCAAGCAGGGGGCAGGATCAACACTGAAGCTTTCTTT,CASSQAGGRINTEAFF
TRBJ2-3,.,once,TRBV11-1,TGTGCCAGCAGCTTAGTGTGGCAGGGTAGGACAGATACGCAGTATTTT,CASSLVWQGRTDTQYF
TRBJ2-2,TRBD1,.,TRBV7-2,TGTGCCAGCAGCCGGGACAGGGGTATCACCGGGGAGCTGTTTTTT,CASSRDRGITGELFF
TRBJ1-1,.,.,TRBV10-3,TGTGCCATCAGTGACCCAACCTACATGGACACTGAAGCTTTCTTT,CAISDPTYMDTEAFF
TRBJ1-6,.,.,TRBV2,TGTGCCAGCAGTGATGCGCTAGGGGTTGGTTCACCCCTCCACTTT,CASSDALGVGSPLHF
TRBJ2-1,.,.,TRBV10-3,TGTGCCATCAGCCTCCGAGGGGATGAGCAGTTCTTC,CAISLRGDEQFF
TRBJ1-1,.,once,TRBV6-5,TGTGCCAGCAGTTACCCAGGCGCTATGGAAGCTTTCTTT,CASSYPGAMEAFF
TRBJ2-7,.,.,TRBV6-1,TGTGCCAGCAGTGAAGAGGAGACGAGCTCCTACGAGCAGTACTTC,CASSEEETSSYEQYF
TRBJ1-2,.,.,TRBV18,TGTGCCAGCTCAGCAAACAGGGATCAGGATGGCTACACCTTC,CASSANRDQDGYTF
TRBJ2-1,TRBD2,.,TRBV5-8,TGTGCCAGCAGCTCGTTCGGCCTAGCGGGGTCCCAGCCCTACAATGAGCAGTTCTTC,CASSSFGLAGSQPYNEQFF
TRBJ1-2,TRBD1,.,TRBV5-1,TGCGCCAGCAGCCTACAAACAGGGGAAGATGGCTACACCTTC,CASSLQTGEDGYTF
TRBJ2-2,TRBD2,.,TRBV2,TGTGCCAGCCGGTTAGCGGGAGGGCCCACCGGGGAGCTGTTTTTT,CASRLAGGPTGELFF
TRBJ2-6,.,.,TRBV14,TGTGCCAGCAGCCAACCCCAGGTCCCTGGGGCCAACGTCCTGACTTTC,CASSQPQVPGANVLTF
TRBJ1-1,TRBD1,.,TRBV27,TGTGCCAGCAGTCCCGGACAGGGGAGGGAGGGGACTGAAGCTTTCTTT,CASSPGQGREGTEAFF
TRBJ2-1,.,.,TRBV9,TGTGCCAGCAGCGCTAATAGCGGAACCTCCTACAATGAGCAGTTCTTC,CASSANSGTSYNEQFF
TRBJ1-5,.,.,TRBV28,TGTGCCAGCAGTGACAGCAGGCAGCCCCAGCATTTT,CASSDSRQPQHF
TRBJ1-1,.,once,TRBV7-2,TGTGCCAGCAGCTTAGGGCCGGGGGGCCCGTTTTTTCCTTTCTTT,CASSLGPGGPFFPFF
TRBJ2-5,.,.,TRBV10-3,TGTGCCATCAGTGAGTCGAGGGGGAAGGGTGCGGAGACCCAGTACTTC,CAISESRGKGAETQYF
TRBJ2-3,.,.,TRBV6-6,TGTGCCAGCCTTGGGGGAGGTAGCACAGATACGCAGTATTTT,CASLGGGSTDTQYF
TRBJ2-1,.,.,TRBV25-1,TGTGCCAGCAGTATCAGCGAAACCAATGAGCAGTTCTTC,CASSISETNEQFF
TRBJ1-2,.,.,TRBV28,TGTGCCAGCACCCAGGGGCGGATGGAATACTATGGCTACACCTTC,CASTQGRMEYYGYTF
TRBJ1-2,TRBD1,once,TRBV30,TGTGCCTGGAGTAGACAGGGCGATGGAGGCTACACCTTC,CAWSRQGDGGYTF
TRBJ2-7,TRBD1,.,TRBV28,TGTGCCAGCAGTACCGGGACAGGGGATCTTAGGAAGCAGTACTTC,CASSTGTGDLRKQYF
TRBJ2-3,.,.,TRBV7-8,TGTGCCAGCAGCTTACGGTCAGCGCGAGAGACAGATACGCAGTATTTT,CASSLRSARETDTQYF
TRBJ2-3,.,once,TRBV11-2,TGTGCCAGCAGCCCAGGGAGCCACGGTACGCAGTATTTT,CASSPGSHGTQYF
TRBJ1-3,.,.,TRBV19,TGTGCCAGCTTTGGTGCCGAGATGCCTGGAAACACCATATATTTT,CASFGAEMPGNTIYF
TRBJ1-2,.,.,TRBV5-6,TGTGCCAGCAGCCTCGAACCGGACAGTTATGGCTACACCTTC,CASSLEPDSYGYTF
TRBJ1-1,TRBD1,.,TRBV6-1,TGTGCCAGCAGTGACCGGACAGGGGGGAACACTGAAGCTTTCTTT,CASSDRTGGNTEAFF
TRBJ1-1,.,.,TRBV6-5,TGTGCCAGCATCAGTCCACTGAACACTGAAGCTTTCTTT,CASISPLNTEAFF
TRBJ2-4,.,.,TRBV7-2,TGTGCCAGCAGCTCAGACTACTATAAAAACATTCAGTACTTC,CASSSDYYKNIQYF
TRBJ2-3,.,.,TRBV4-1,TGCGCCAGCAGCCAAGTGGCCCGGGAGTTGGCAGATACGCAGTATTTT,CASSQVARELADTQYF
TRBJ2-7,.,.,TRBV5-1,TGCGCCAGCATCCCAATTCCGGACCCATCCTACGAGCAGTACTTC,CASIPIPDPSYEQYF
TRBJ1-1,.,.,TRBV5-4,TGTGCCAGCAGCTTTGCGGGGGGTGTGGGTGTCGCTGAAGCTTTCTTT,CASSFAGGVGVAEAFF
TRBJ1-4,TRBD1,few,TRBV6-1,TGTGCCAGCAGTGAAGCGTGGCAGGGGGCGGGAAAACTGTTTTTT,CASSEAWQGAGKLFF
TRBJ2-1,.,.,TRBV5-1,TGCGCCAGCAGCTTGGCTTTGGGAGCGGGCGATGAGCAGTTCTTC,CASSLALGAGDEQFF